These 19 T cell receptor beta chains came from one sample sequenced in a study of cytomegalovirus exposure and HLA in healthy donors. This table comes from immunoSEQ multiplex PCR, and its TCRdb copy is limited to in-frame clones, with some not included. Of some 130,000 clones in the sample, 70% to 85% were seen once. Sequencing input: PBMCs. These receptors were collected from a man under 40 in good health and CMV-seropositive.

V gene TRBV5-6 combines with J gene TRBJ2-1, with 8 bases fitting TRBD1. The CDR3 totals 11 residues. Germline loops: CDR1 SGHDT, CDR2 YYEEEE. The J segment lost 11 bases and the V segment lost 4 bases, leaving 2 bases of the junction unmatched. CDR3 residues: CASSRTGKQFF. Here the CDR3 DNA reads TGTGCCAGCAGCCGGACAGGGAAGCAGTTCTTC.

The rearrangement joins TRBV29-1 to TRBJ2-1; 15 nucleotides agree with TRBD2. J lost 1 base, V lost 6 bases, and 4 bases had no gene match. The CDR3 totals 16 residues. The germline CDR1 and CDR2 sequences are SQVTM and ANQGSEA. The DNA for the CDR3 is TGCAGCGTATCCGGGACTAGCGGGAGGTCCTACAATGAGCAGTTCTTC. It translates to CSVSGTSGRSYNEQFF.

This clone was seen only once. CDR3 nucleotides: TGTGCCAGCTCTGGGACAGGGGAGAGCGAGCAGTACTTC. Protein sequence: CASSGTGESEQYF. This chain uses TRBV18 with TRBJ2-7; 10 positions match TRBD1. J gave up 6 bases and V 6 bases, and 5 bases lay outside the gene matches. This CDR3 comprises 13 residues. Germline-derived CDR1 and CDR2 are KGHSH and LQKENI.

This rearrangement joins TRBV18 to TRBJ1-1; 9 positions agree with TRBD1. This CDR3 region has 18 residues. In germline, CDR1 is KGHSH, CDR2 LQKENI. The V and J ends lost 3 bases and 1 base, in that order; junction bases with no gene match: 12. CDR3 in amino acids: CASSPRTGVGLGNTEAFF. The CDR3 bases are TGTGCCAGCTCACCGAGGACAGGGGTGGGATTGGGGAACACTGAAGCTTTCTTT.

CDR3: CASSLYIYTEAFF. The CDR3 DNA sequence: TGTGCCAGCAGTCTGTATATATACACTGAAGCTTTCTTT. The V and J genes are TRBV27 and TRBJ1-1; D is unclear. The length of the CDR3 is 13 residues. Germline loops: CDR1 MNHEY, CDR2 SMNVEV (reference sequence). V shed 5 bases and J shed 3 bases, with 10 bases lying between them.

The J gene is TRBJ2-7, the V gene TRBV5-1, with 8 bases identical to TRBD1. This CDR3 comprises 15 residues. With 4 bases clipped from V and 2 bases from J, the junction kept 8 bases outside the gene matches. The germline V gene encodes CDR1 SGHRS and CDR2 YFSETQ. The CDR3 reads CASSQMTGAAYEQYF. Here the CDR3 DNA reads TGCGCCAGCAGCCAAATGACAGGGGCGGCCTACGAGCAGTACTTC.

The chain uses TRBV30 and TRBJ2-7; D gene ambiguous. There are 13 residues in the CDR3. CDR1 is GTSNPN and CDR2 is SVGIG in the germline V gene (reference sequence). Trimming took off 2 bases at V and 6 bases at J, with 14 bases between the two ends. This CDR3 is CAWSRSPALEQYF. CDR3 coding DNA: TGTGCCTGGAGTCGGTCCCCCGCCCTCGAGCAGTACTTC.

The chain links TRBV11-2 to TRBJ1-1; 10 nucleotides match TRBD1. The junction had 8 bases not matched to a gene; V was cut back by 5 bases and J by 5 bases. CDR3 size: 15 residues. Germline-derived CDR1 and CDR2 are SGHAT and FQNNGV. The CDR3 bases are TGTGCCAGCAGCCCGCAGGGACAGGGGACGACTGAAGCTTTCTTT. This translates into CASSPQGQGTTEAFF.

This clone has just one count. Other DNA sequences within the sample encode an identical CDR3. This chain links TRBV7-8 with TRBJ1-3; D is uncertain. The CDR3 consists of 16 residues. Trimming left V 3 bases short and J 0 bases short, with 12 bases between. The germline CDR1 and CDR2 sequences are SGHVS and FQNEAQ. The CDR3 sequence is CASSFGSPHSGNTIYF. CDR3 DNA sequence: TGTGCCAGCAGCTTCGGGAGTCCTCACTCTGGAAACACCATATATTTT. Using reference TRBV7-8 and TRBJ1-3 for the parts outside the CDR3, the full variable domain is GAGVSQSPRYKVAKRGQDVALRCDPISGHVSLFWYQQALGQGPEFLTYFQNEAQLDKSGLPSDRFFAERPEGSVSTLKIQRTQQEDSAVYLCASSFGSPHSGNTIYFGEGSWLTVV.

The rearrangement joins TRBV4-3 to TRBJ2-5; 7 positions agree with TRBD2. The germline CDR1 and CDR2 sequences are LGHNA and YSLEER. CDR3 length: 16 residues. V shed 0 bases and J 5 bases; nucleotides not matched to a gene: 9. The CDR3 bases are TGCGCCAGCAGCCAAGAGGCTAGCGGCCCCGGGGAGACCCAGTACTTC. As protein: CASSQEASGPGETQYF.

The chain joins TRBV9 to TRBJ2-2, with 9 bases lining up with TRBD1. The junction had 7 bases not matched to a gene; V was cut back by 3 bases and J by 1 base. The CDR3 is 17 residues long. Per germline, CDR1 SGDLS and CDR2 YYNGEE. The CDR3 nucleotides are TGTGCCAGCAGCGACCATGACAGGGGGGGGAACACCGGGGAGCTGTTTTTT. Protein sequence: CASSDHDRGGNTGELFF. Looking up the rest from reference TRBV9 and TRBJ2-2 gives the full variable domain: DSGVTQTPKHLITATGQRVTLRCSPRSGDLSVYWYQQSLDQGLQFLIQYYNGEERAKGNILERFSAQQFPDLHSELNLSSLELGDSALYFCASSDHDRGGNTGELFFGEGSRLTVL.

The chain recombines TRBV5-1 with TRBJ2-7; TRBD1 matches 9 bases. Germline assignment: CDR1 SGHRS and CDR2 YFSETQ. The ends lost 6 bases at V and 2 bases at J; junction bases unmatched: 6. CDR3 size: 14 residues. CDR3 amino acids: CASTEQGAPYEQYF. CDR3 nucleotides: TGCGCCAGCACCGAACAGGGGGCCCCCTACGAGCAGTACTTC.

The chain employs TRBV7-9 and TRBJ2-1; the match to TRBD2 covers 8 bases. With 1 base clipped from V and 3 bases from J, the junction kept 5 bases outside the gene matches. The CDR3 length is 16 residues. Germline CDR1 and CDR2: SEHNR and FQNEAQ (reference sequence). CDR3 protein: CASSLDAGGIYNEQFF. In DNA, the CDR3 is TGTGCCAGCAGCTTAGACGCGGGAGGTATCTACAATGAGCAGTTCTTC.

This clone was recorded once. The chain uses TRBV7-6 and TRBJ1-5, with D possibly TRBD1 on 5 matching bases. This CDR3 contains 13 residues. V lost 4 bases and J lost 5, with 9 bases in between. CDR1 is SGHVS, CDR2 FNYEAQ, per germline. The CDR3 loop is CASSSDSYQPQHF. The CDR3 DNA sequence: TGTGCCAGCAGCTCTGACAGTTATCAGCCCCAGCATTTT.

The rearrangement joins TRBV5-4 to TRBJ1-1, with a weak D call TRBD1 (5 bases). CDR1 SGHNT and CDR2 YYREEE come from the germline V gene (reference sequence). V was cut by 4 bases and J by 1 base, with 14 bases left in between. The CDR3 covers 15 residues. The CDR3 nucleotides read TGTGCCAGCAGCACCCGGACACCCTGGAACACTGAAGCTTTCTTT. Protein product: CASSTRTPWNTEAFF.

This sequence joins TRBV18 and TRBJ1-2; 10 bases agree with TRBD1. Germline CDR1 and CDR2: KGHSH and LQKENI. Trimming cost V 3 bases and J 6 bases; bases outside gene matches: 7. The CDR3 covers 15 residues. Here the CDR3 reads CASSPGTGESDGYTF. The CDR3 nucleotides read TGTGCCAGCTCACCCGGGACAGGGGAATCCGATGGCTACACCTTC.

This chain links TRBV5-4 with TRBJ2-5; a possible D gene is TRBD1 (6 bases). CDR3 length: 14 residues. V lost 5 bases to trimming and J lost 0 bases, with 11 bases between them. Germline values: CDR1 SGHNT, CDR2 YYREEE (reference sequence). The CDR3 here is CASRFQGNQETQYF. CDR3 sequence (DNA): TGTGCCAGCAGGTTCCAGGGGAACCAAGAGACCCAGTACTTC.

CDR3 protein: CASSDGNRGRAGELFF. CDR3 bases: TGTGCCAGCAGTGACGGGAACAGGGGGCGGGCCGGGGAGCTGTTTTTT. The chain recombines TRBV6-1 with TRBJ2-2; 9 positions match TRBD1. The V segment lost 3 bases and the J segment 6 bases; nucleotides outside the gene matches: 8. In germline, CDR1 is MNHNS, CDR2 SASEGT. The CDR3 consists of 16 residues.

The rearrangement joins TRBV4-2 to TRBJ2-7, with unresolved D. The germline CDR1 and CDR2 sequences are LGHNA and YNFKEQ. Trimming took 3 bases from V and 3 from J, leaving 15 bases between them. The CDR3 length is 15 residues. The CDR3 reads CASSQSLSPSYEQYF. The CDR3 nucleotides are TGTGCCAGCAGCCAGTCGCTCTCACCTAGCTACGAGCAGTACTTC.